This T cell receptor beta chain was captured by sequencing in a study of cytotoxic CD8 clonotypes in ibrutinib-treated CLL. CDR3 length: 17 residues. V trimming: 4 bases; J trimming: 5 bases; junction bases outside the gene matches: 12. Germline V CDR1 and CDR2: SGHDN, FVKESK. The table came from immunoSEQ multiplex PCR; TCRdb's copy has only in-frame clones and leaves some out. The sample carries under 75,000 clones, about three quarters recorded once. V gene TRBV14 combines with J gene TRBJ2-5; 11 bases fit TRBD1. The clonotype was recovered from a human donor with chronic lymphocytic leukemia. The sequencing here drew on PBMCs, taken after 12 months of ibrutinib treatment. The DNA for the CDR3 is TGTGCCAGCAGCCCCGTCCCGGGACAGGGGGGAGCGGAGACCCAGTACTTC. It codes for CASSPVPGQGGAETQYF.